These 28 T cell receptor beta chains were all obtained from the same sample, sequenced in a study of neoadjuvant anti-PD-1 for oral cavity cancer. Described time point: after neoadjuvant nivolumab, at surgical resection. This table comes from immunoSEQ multiplex PCR, and its TCRdb copy is limited to in-frame clones, with some not included. The sample has 40,000 to 50,000 clones, approximately 80% seen once. This specimen was PBMCs, taken after nivolumab (anti-PD-1) treatment. These receptors were collected from a person between 40 and 85 years old with oral cavity squamous cell carcinoma.

The chain links TRBV5-1 to TRBJ2-7, with TRBD2 matching over 11 bases. Germline CDR1 SGHRS, CDR2 YFSETQ. J lost 7 bases, V lost 4 bases, and 13 bases had no gene match. The CDR3 is made up of 16 amino acids. CDR3 sequence: CASSPPLAGALEEQYF. The CDR3 coding sequence is TGCGCCAGCAGCCCTCCACTAGCGGGGGCCCTTGAGGAGCAGTACTTC.

This rearrangement joins TRBV5-1 to TRBJ1-2, with D perhaps TRBD1 (5 bases). The CDR3 is 14 residues long. CDR1 is SGHRS and CDR2 is YFSETQ in the germline V gene. The germline V and J ends were trimmed by 5 bases and 6 bases, with 17 bases remaining between them. In DNA form, the CDR3 reads TGCGCCAGCAGTTGGAGTCGGGACTTCGATGGCTACACCTTC. Its translation is CASSWSRDFDGYTF.

The chain links TRBV18 to TRBJ2-7; 7 bases align to TRBD1. Germline V gene data show CDR1 as KGHSH and CDR2 as LQKENI. The CDR3 loop spans 16 amino acids. J was trimmed by 0 bases and V by 4 bases; bases with no gene match: 9. CDR3 nucleotide sequence: TGTGCCAGCTCACGAAGGGACAGCCTTAGCTCCTACGAGCAGTACTTC. Residues: CASSRRDSLSSYEQYF.

CDR3 DNA: TGCGCCAGCAGCTTGGTTGCTAGCGGGGGCTCCTACAATGAGCAGTTCTTC. It specifies CASSLVASGGSYNEQFF. The V and J genes are TRBV5-1 and TRBJ2-1; 10 bases are a match to TRBD2. The V segment lost 0 bases and the J segment 0 bases; nucleotides outside the gene matches: 3. The CDR3 loop spans 17 amino acids. The germline V gene has CDR1 SGHRS and CDR2 YFSETQ.

This clone was detected only a few times. The CDR3 coding sequence is TGTGCCAGCAGTCCCAGGGGGGGGACTGAAGCTTTCTTT. This encodes CASSPRGGTEAFF. V is TRBV6-6 and J is TRBJ1-1; TRBD1 matches at 7 bases. V was pared by 5 bases and J by 5 bases, with 5 bases of the junction left unmatched. Germline V gene sequence: CDR1 MNHNY, CDR2 SVGAGI (reference sequence). This CDR3 region has 13 residues.

V and J are TRBV2 and TRBJ1-2; TRBD1 agrees at 8 bases. Germline-derived CDR1 and CDR2 are SNHLY and FYNNEI. This CDR3 comprises 11 residues. The ends lost 6 bases at V and 6 bases at J; junction bases unmatched: 0. CDR3 nucleotides: TGTGCCAGCAGGACAGGGGATGGCTACACCTTC. It is translated as CASRTGDGYTF.

The chain recombines TRBV6-1 with TRBJ2-7; D is perhaps TRBD1 or TRBD2 (5 bases each). The V end lost 1 base, the J end lost 0 bases, and 10 bases lay between the germline ends. This CDR3 is 15 amino acids long. The germline V gene encodes CDR1 MNHNS and CDR2 SASEGT. The CDR3 DNA sequence: TGTGCCAGCAGTGAAGATACAGGAGGCTCCTACGAGCAGTACTTC. Amino acids: CASSEDTGGSYEQYF.

The V gene is TRBV5-1, the J gene TRBJ2-5, with TRBD2 identical over 7 bases. CDR1 and CDR2 from the germline V gene are SGHRS and YFSETQ. The J segment lost 5 bases and the V segment lost 1 base, leaving 8 bases of the junction unmatched. The CDR3 is made up of 15 amino acids. The CDR3 DNA reads as TGCGCCAGCAGCTTGCTAGGACTAGAGAATGAGACCCAGTACTTC. Its protein is CASSLLGLENETQYF.

V usage is TRBV6-5 and J usage is TRBJ2-3; unclear D gene. This CDR3 spans 14 amino acids. The V end lost 11 bases, the J end lost 0 bases, and 15 bases lay between the germline ends. The germline V gene has CDR1 MNHEY and CDR2 SVGAGI. CDR3 sequence reads: CASSAVSSTDTQYF. DNA of the CDR3: TGTGCCTCCTCGGCGGTTTCTAGCACAGATACGCAGTATTTT.

This clone was detected once. This sequence joins TRBV6-5 and TRBJ1-1; D possibly corresponds to TRBD1 (5 bases). This CDR3 has 14 residues. Germline V gene data show CDR1 as MNHEY and CDR2 as SVGAGI. Trimming left V 9 bases short and J 5 bases short, with 19 bases between. Here the CDR3 reads CASGAGQGRTEAFF. In DNA, the CDR3 is TGTGCCAGTGGGGCGGGGCAGGGAAGGACTGAAGCTTTCTTT.

The chain recombines TRBV7-9 with TRBJ1-2; weak D call: TRBD1 (5 bases). Trimming removed 2 bases at V and 3 bases at J, with 7 bases between. The CDR3 is 13 residues long. Germline assignment: CDR1 SEHNR and CDR2 FQNEAQ (reference sequence). CDR3 sequence (DNA): TGTGCCAGCAGCTTACCGGGGGACTATGGCTACACCTTC. Its translation is CASSLPGDYGYTF.

J is TRBJ1-1 and V is TRBV29-1; D ambiguous. Trimming cost V 8 bases and J 4 bases, with 20 bases left between them. Germline-derived CDR1 and CDR2 are SQVTM and ANQGSEA. The CDR3 sequence is 14 residues long. The CDR3 bases are TGCAGCACAGAGGGTGTTGCCCTGGGCACTGAAGCTTTCTTT. Its translation is CSTEGVALGTEAFF.

The chain carries TRBV10-3 and TRBJ1-4, with D perhaps TRBD1 (5 bases). In germline, CDR1 is ENHRY, CDR2 SYGVKD. V gave up 4 bases and J gave up 4 bases, with 10 bases separating them. This CDR3 has 14 amino acids. CDR3 bases: TGTGCCATCAGTGGGCCAGGGAATAATGAAAAACTGTTTTTT. This gives the protein CAISGPGNNEKLFF.

This chain uses TRBV6-7 with TRBJ2-7; tentative D call: TRBD2 (5 bases). TRBV6-7 qualifies as an ORF whose function is uncertain. The CDR3 has 13 amino acids. The germline V and J ends were trimmed by 0 bases and 4 bases, with 7 bases remaining between them. CDR3 sequence: CASSYSTGYEQYF. In DNA, the CDR3 is TGTGCCAGCAGTTACTCTACGGGGTACGAGCAGTACTTC.

The chain links TRBV9 to TRBJ1-2; no clear D gene. The CDR3 loop spans 13 amino acids. V lost 1 base, J lost 2 bases, and 6 bases lay in between. The germline V gene encodes CDR1 SGDLS and CDR2 YYNGEE. CDR3 in amino acids: CASSVTENYGYTF. CDR3 in DNA: TGTGCCAGCAGCGTAACCGAAAACTATGGCTACACCTTC.

The chain joins TRBV28 to TRBJ1-5, with no clear D. This CDR3 spans 15 amino acids. The germline V and J ends were trimmed by 3 bases and 2 bases, with 11 bases remaining between them. The germline CDR1 and CDR2 sequences are MDHEN and SYDVKM. The CDR3 spells CASSLIVRGNQPQHF. The CDR3 bases are TGTGCCAGCAGTTTGATAGTCAGAGGCAATCAGCCCCAGCATTTT.

The chain couples TRBV6-5 to TRBJ2-7, with D possibly TRBD1 on 6 matching bases. The CDR3 totals 13 residues. Germline V CDR1 and CDR2: MNHEY, SVGAGI. V dropped 8 bases and J dropped 2 bases, with 13 bases sitting between them. The CDR3 coding sequence is TGTGCCAGCTGGGCCACAGGGACCTACGAGCAGTACTTC. Translation gives CASWATGTYEQYF.

This rearrangement joins TRBV7-2 to TRBJ1-6; 9 bases map to TRBD1. V dropped 7 bases and J dropped 10; count of bases not matched to a gene: 17. Germline-derived CDR1 and CDR2 are SGHTA and FQGNSA. There are 17 residues in the CDR3. CDR3 amino acids: CASNPGRGTGFRSPLHF. The CDR3, as DNA: TGTGCCAGCAACCCGGGGAGGGGGACAGGGTTTCGGTCACCCCTCCACTTT.

Here the CDR3 reads CASSVRDGYGYTF. Written as DNA, the CDR3 is TGTGCCAGCAGCGTCAGGGATGGGTATGGCTACACCTTC. This chain connects TRBV5-5 to TRBJ1-2; TRBD1 is a possible D gene (5 bases). The CDR3 loop spans 13 amino acids. From germline, CDR1 is SGHKS and CDR2 YYEKEE (reference sequence). V was cut by 4 bases and J by 5 bases, with 12 bases left in between.

The CDR3 protein is CASSLTSRHSSYNEQFF. CDR3 in DNA: TGTGCCAGCAGTCTTACTAGCCGGCATAGCTCCTACAATGAGCAGTTCTTC. V usage is TRBV27 and J usage is TRBJ2-1, with D possibly matching TRBD2 (6 bases). V lost 5 bases and J lost 0, with 17 bases in between. The CDR3 spans 17 residues. Germline V lookup: CDR1 MNHEY, CDR2 SMNVEV (reference sequence).

This clone was detected once. The chain links TRBV7-3 to TRBJ2-1; 9 bases fit TRBD2. Germline V CDR1 and CDR2: SGHTA, FQGTGA. J was trimmed by 3 bases and V by 6 bases; bases with no gene match: 3. The CDR3 length is 14 residues. The CDR3 DNA reads as TGTGCCAGCAGTCCTAGCGGGAACTACAATGAGCAGTTCTTC. Residues: CASSPSGNYNEQFF.

This clone was seen only once. The chain joins TRBV29-1 to TRBJ2-7; perhaps TRBD2 as D (5 bases). Germline V gene sequence: CDR1 SQVTM, CDR2 ANQGSEA. The CDR3 has 10 amino acids. V gave up 4 bases and J gave up 6 bases, with 7 bases separating them. CDR3 loop: CSVAEGEQYF. The DNA of the CDR3 is TGCAGCGTTGCTGAGGGCGAGCAGTACTTC.

The rearrangement joins TRBV5-5 to TRBJ2-3; tentatively, D is TRBD2 (6 bases). V was trimmed by 6 bases and J by 2 bases, leaving 16 bases between them. The CDR3 sequence is 15 residues long. The germline CDR1 and CDR2 sequences are SGHKS and YYEKEE (reference sequence). In DNA, the CDR3 is TGTGCCAGCAAGCCCTTGCAGGGACTCACAGATACGCAGTATTTT. The encoded protein is CASKPLQGLTDTQYF.

A few counts support this clone. The rearrangement joins TRBV14 to TRBJ1-1; D is unresolved. The CDR3 runs 13 residues. Looked up from germline, CDR1 is SGHDN and CDR2 is FVKESK. V lost 4 bases to trimming and J lost 0 bases, with 6 bases between them. CDR3 nucleotide sequence: TGTGCCAGCAGCCGTTACATGAACACTGAAGCTTTCTTT. It is translated as CASSRYMNTEAFF.

This chain joins TRBV12-2 and TRBJ1-6; TRBD1, as called in the table, went unchecked against the DNA. TRBV12-2 is described as a pseudogene. The CDR3 covers 15 residues. This CDR3 is CASRIATALLTPLHF. The CDR3 region has the DNA TGTGCAAGTCGGATCGCCACAGCCCTATTAACACCCCTCCACTTT.

This chain links TRBV7-2 with TRBJ2-3; 8 bases agree with TRBD2. The V and J ends lost 4 bases and 0 bases, in that order; junction bases with no gene match: 9. The CDR3 covers 17 residues. CDR1 SGHTA and CDR2 FQGNSA come from the germline V gene. This chain's CDR3 is CASSSMGGGGSTDTQYF. Here the CDR3 DNA reads TGTGCCAGCAGCTCGATGGGAGGCGGGGGGAGCACAGATACGCAGTATTTT. The full variable domain, with the rest looked up from reference TRBV7-2 and TRBJ2-3, is GAGVSQSPSNKVTEKGKDVELRCDPISGHTALYWYRQSLGQGLEFLIYFQGNSAPDKSGLPSDRFSAERTGGSVSTLTIQRTQQEDSAVYLCASSSMGGGGSTDTQYFGPGTRLTVL.

The V gene is TRBV19, the J gene TRBJ1-4, with D uncertain. Germline assignment: CDR1 LNHDA and CDR2 SQIVND (reference sequence). V lost 7 bases and J 8 bases, leaving 11 bases between the germline ends. The CDR3 loop spans 12 amino acids. CDR3 coding DNA: TGTGCCAGTAACTACCGACGGGAAAAACTGTTTTTT. The encoded protein is CASNYRREKLFF.

The V call is TRBV5-1, the J call TRBJ2-2; 9 positions agree with TRBD2. This CDR3 has 17 residues. Germline CDR1 and CDR2: SGHRS and YFSETQ. V lost 4 bases and J lost 4; bases outside the gene matches: 11. The CDR3 region is CASSPLLAGSGTGELFF. DNA of the CDR3: TGCGCCAGCAGCCCGTTACTAGCGGGTTCTGGCACCGGGGAGCTGTTTTTT.